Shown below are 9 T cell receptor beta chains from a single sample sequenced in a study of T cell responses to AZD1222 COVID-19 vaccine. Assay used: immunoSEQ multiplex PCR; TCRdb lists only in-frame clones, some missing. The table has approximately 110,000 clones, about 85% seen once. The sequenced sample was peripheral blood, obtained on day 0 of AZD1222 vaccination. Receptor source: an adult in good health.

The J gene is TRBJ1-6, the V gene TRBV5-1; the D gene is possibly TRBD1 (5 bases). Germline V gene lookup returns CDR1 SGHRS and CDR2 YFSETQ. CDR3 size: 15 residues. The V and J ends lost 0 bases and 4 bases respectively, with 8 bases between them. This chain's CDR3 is CASSLEGTYNSPLHF. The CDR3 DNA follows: TGCGCCAGCAGCTTGGAGGGGACTTATAATTCACCCCTCCACTTT.

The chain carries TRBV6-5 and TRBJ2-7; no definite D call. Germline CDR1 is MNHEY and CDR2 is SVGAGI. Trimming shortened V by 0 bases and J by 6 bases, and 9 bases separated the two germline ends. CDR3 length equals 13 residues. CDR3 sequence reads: CASSYSVGGEQYF. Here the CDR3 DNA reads TGTGCCAGCAGTTACTCGGTCGGTGGCGAGCAGTACTTC.

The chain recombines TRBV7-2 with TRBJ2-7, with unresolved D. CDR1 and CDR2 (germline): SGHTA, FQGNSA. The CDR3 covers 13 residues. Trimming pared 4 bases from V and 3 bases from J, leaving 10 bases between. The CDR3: CASSSLISYEQYF. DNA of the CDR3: TGTGCCAGCAGCTCCCTCATCAGCTACGAGCAGTACTTC.

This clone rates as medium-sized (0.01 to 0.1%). In DNA form, the CDR3 reads TGTGCCAGCAGCTTATGGGGGGCGGAGACCCAGTACTTC. Its protein is CASSLWGAETQYF. The chain recombines TRBV11-2 with TRBJ2-5; D tentatively fits TRBD1 or TRBD2 (6 bases each). V lost 2 bases to trimming and J lost 5 bases, with 9 bases between them. There are 13 residues in the CDR3. Germline V gene sequence: CDR1 SGHAT, CDR2 FQNNGV.

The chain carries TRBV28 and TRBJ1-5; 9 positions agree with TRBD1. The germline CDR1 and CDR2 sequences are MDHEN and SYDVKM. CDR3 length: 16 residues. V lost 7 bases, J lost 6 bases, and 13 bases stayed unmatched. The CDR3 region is CASTPRDRVLVQPQHF. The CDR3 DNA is TGTGCCAGCACCCCCCGGGACAGGGTCCTGGTTCAGCCCCAGCATTTT.

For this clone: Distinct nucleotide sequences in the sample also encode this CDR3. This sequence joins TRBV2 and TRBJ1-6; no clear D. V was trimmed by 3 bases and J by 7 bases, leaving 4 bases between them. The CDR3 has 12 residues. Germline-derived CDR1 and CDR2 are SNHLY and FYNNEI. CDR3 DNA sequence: TGTGCCAGCAGTGACACAAATTCACCCCTCCACTTT. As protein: CASSDTNSPLHF.

The DNA for the CDR3 is TGTGCCAGCAGTCAGGACAGCTTCAATGAGCAGTTCTTC. Encoded protein: CASSQDSFNEQFF. The rearrangement uses TRBV12-3 or TRBV12-4 and TRBJ2-1, with a possible D match to TRBD1 (6 bases). There are 13 residues in the CDR3. V dropped 5 bases and J dropped 6 bases, with 11 bases sitting between them.

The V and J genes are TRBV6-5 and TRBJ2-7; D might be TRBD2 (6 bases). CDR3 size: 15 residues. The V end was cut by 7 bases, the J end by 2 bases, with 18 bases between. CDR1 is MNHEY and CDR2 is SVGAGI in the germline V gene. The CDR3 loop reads CASKGTYGTTYEQYF. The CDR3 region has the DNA TGTGCCAGCAAAGGGACTTACGGGACCACCTACGAGCAGTACTTC.

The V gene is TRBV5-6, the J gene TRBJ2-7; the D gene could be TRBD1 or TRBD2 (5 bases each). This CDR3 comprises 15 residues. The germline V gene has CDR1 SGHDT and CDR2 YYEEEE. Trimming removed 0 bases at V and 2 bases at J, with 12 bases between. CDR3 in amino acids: CASSLARGVAYEQYF. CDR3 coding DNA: TGTGCCAGCAGCTTGGCCCGAGGGGTTGCCTACGAGCAGTACTTC.